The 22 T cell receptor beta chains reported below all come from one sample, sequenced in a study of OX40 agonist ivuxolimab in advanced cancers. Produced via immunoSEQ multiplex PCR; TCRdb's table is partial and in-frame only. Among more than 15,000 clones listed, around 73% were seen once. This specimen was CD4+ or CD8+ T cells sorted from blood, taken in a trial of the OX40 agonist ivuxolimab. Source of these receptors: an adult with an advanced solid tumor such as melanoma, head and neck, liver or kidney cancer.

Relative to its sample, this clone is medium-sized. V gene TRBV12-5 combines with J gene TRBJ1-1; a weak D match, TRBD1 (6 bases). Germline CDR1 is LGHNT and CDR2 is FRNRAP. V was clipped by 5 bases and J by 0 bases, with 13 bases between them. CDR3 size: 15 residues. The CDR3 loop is CASGVLGQMNTEAFF. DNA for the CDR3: TGTGCTAGTGGTGTACTAGGACAGATGAACACTGAAGCTTTCTTT.

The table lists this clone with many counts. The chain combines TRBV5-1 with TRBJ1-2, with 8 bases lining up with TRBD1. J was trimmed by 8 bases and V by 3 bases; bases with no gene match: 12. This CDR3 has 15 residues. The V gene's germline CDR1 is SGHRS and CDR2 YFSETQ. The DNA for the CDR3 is TGCGCCAGCAGCTACTCAGGACAGGGCGCCCTAGGCTACACCTTC. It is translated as CASSYSGQGALGYTF.

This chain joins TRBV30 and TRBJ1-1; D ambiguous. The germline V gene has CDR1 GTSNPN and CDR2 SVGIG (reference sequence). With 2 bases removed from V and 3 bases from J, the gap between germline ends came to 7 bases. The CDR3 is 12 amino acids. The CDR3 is CAWSLGYTEAFF. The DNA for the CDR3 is TGTGCCTGGAGTCTGGGATACACTGAAGCTTTCTTT.

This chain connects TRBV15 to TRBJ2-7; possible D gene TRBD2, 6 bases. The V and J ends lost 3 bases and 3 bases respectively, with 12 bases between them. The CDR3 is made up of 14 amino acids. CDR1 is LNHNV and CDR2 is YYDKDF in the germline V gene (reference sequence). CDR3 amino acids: CATSRVGAGYEQYF. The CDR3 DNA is TGTGCCACCAGCAGGGTGGGAGCGGGCTACGAGCAGTACTTC.

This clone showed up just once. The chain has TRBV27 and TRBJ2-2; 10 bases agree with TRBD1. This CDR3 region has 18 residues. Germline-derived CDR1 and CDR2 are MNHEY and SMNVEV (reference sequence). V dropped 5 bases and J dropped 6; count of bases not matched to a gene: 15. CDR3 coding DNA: TGTGCCAGCAGTGCTAAGGTGATAGGGACAGGGGCTTCCGGGGAGCTGTTTTTT. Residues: CASSAKVIGTGASGELFF.

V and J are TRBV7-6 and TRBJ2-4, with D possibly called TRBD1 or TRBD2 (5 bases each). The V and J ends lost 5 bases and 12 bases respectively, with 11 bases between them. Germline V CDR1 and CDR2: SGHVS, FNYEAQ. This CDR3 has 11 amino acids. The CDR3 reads CASSHPGGQYF. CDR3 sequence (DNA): TGTGCCAGCAGCCACCCTGGGGGTCAGTACTTC.

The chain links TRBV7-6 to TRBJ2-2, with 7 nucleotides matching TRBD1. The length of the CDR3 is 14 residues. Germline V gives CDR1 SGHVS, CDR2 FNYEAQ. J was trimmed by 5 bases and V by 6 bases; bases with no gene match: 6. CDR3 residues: CASRGLRGTGELFF. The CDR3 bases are TGTGCCAGCAGAGGACTCAGGGGGACCGGGGAGCTGTTTTTT.

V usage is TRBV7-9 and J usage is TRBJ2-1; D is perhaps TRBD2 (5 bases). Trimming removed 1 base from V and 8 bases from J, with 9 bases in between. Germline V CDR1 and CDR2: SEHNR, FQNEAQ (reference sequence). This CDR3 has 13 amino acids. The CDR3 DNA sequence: TGTGCCAGCAGCTTAGGGGAGTTGGATGAGCAGTTCTTC. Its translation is CASSLGELDEQFF.

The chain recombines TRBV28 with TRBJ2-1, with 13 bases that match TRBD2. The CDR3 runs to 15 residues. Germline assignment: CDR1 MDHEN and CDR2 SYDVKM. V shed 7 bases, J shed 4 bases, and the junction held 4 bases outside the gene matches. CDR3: CASTRTSGGYNEQFF. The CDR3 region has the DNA TGTGCCAGCACCAGGACTAGCGGGGGTTACAATGAGCAGTTCTTC.

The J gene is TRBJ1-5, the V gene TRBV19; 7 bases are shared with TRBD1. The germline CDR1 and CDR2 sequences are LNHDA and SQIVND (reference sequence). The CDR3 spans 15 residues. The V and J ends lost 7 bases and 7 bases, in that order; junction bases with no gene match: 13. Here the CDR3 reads CASTLVGGRVQPQHF. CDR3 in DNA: TGTGCCAGTACCCTAGTAGGGGGCAGGGTGCAGCCCCAGCATTTT.

The CDR3 loop is CASRETPGGYEQYF. CDR3 DNA sequence: TGTGCCAGCAGAGAGACCCCAGGGGGCTACGAGCAGTACTTC. This rearrangement joins TRBV28 to TRBJ2-7; 7 positions agree with TRBD1. J lost 3 bases, V lost 6 bases, and 8 bases had no gene match. CDR3 length: 14 residues. Germline values: CDR1 MDHEN, CDR2 SYDVKM.

CDR3: CASSLGTSETDTQYF. For the CDR3, the DNA is TGTGCCAGCAGTTTGGGGACTAGCGAGACAGATACGCAGTATTTT. The gene calls are TRBV27 and TRBJ2-3; 10 bases fit TRBD2. Trimming at V came to 3 bases and at J to 3 bases, leaving 3 bases not matched to a gene. This CDR3 region has 15 residues. Germline CDR1 MNHEY, CDR2 SMNVEV (reference sequence).

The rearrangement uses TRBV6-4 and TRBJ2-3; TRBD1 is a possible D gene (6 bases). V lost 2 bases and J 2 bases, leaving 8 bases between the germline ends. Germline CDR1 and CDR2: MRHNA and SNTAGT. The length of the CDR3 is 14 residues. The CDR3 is CASSDGGHTDTQYF. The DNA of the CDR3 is TGTGCCAGCAGTGACGGGGGACACACAGATACGCAGTATTTT.

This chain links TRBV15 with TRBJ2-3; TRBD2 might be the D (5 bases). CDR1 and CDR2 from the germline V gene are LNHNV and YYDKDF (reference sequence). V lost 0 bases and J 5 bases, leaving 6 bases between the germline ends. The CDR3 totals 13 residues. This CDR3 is CATSRDRGDTQYF. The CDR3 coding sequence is TGTGCCACCAGCAGAGATCGGGGAGATACGCAGTATTTT.

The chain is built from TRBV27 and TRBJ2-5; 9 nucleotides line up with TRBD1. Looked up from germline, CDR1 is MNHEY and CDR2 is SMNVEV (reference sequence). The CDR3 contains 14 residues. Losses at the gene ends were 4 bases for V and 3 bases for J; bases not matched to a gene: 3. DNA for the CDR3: TGTGCCAGCAGTTCCCGGACAGGGGAAGAGACCCAGTACTTC. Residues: CASSSRTGEETQYF.

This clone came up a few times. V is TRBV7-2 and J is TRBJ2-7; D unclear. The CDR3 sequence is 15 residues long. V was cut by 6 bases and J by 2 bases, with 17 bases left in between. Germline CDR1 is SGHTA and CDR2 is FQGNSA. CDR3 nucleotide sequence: TGTGCCAGCAGTCCCATCCTAGGATCCCCCTACGAGCAGTACTTC. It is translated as CASSPILGSPYEQYF.

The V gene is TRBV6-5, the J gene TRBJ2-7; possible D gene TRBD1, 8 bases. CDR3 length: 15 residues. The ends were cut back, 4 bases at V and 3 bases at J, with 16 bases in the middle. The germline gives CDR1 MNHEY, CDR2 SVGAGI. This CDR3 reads CASSLTTGGDYEQYF. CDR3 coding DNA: TGTGCCAGCAGTTTGACCACAGGGGGGGACTACGAGCAGTACTTC.

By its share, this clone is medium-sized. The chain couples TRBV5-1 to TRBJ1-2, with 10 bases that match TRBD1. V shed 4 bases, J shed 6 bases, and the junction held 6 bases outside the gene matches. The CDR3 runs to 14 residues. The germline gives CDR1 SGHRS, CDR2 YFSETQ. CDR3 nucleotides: TGCGCCAGCAGCCCGGGACAGGGGATGCATGGCTACACCTTC. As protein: CASSPGQGMHGYTF.

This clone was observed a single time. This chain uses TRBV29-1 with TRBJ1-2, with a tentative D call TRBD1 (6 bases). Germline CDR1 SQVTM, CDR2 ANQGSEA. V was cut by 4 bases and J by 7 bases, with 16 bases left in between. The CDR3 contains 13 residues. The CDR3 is CSVAGGGFSGYTF. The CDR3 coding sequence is TGCAGCGTTGCAGGAGGGGGGTTCAGTGGCTACACCTTC.

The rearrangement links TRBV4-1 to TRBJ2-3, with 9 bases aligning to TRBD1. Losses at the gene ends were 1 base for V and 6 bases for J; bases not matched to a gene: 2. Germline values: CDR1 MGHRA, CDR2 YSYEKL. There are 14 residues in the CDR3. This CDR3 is CASSQVGTGDTQYF. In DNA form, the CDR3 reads TGCGCCAGCAGCCAAGTGGGGACAGGGGATACGCAGTATTTT.

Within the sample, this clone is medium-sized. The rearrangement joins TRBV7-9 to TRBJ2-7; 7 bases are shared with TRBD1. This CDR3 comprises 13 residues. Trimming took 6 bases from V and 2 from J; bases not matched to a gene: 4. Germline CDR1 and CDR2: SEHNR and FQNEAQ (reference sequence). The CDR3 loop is CASSQGQPYEQYF. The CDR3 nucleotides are TGTGCCAGCAGTCAGGGACAGCCCTACGAGCAGTACTTC.

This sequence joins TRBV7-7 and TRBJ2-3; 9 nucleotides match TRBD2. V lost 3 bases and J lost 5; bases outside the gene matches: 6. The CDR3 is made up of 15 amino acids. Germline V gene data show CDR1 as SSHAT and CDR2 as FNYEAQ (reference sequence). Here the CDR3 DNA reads TGTGCCAGCAGCTTCTCTAGCGGGACGGGAGATACGCAGTATTTT. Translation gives CASSFSSGTGDTQYF.